This T cell receptor (beta chain) was captured in a study of T cell responses to AZD1222 COVID-19 vaccine. On this clone itself: Antigen: not known.

The assay was immunoSEQ multiplex PCR, and TCRdb's table has in-frame clones only and misses some. There are 150,000 to 180,000 clones in the sample; 88% occur only once, and approximately 3.1% lies in the top ten. Whole-study results and caveats: Researchers report vaccine-associated CD4 TCRs spanning spike, with dominance at 160-218 and 743-854. Clonal diversity was possibly underestimated; the donors were predominantly white British and more often female.

The length of the CDR3 is 15 residues. Germline values: CDR1 SGHTA, CDR2 FQGNSA. Trimming shortened V by 0 bases and J by 0 bases, and 8 bases separated the two germline ends. The chain uses TRBV7-2 and TRBJ1-1; TRBD1 is a possible D gene (6 bases). The receptor comes from an adult in good health. The sample was peripheral blood, taken on day 0 of AZD1222 vaccination. The CDR3 reads CASSLATGLNTEAFF. The CDR3 DNA reads TGTGCCAGCAGCTTAGCCACAGGGCTGAACACTGAAGCTTTCTTT.